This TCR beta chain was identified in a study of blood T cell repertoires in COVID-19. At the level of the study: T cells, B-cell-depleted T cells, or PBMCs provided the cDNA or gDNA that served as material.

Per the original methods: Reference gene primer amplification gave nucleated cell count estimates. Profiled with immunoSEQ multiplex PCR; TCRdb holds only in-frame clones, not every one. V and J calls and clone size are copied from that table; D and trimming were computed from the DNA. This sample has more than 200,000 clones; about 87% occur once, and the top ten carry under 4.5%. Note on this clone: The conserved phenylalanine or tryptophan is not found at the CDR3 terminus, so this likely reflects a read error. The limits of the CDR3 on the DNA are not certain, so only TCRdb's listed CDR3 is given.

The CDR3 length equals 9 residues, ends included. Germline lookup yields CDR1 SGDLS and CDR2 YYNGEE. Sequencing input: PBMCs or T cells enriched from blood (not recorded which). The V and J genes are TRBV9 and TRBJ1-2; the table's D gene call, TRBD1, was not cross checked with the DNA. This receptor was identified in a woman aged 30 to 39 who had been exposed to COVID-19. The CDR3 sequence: CASSADGTC.